This TCR beta chain was documented in a study of CD8+ T cells in alopecia areata. The overall study: Treated patients took oral tofacitinib at 5 to 10 mg twice daily. Treatment with tofacitinib (6 to 18 months) was followed by 6 months off drug. Broader study findings: Sequencing of scalp samples also captures resident alphabeta T cells of normal skin. With just one nonresponder, it is still uncertain whether baseline CD8+ expansion relates to response.

Treatment specified: oral pan-JAK inhibitor, 5-10 mg twice daily. cDNA serving as the sequencing template came from extracted, reverse transcribed RNA. Using immunoSEQ multiplex PCR, the repertoire was profiled, and TCRdb retains in-frame clones only, with some absent. The sample consists of about 200,000 clones, about three fifths of them appearing once. This clone was seen more than once but under ten times. No antigen is known for it. The CDR3 consists of 14 residues. Germline values: CDR1 SGHNT, CDR2 YYREEE (reference sequence). V lost 5 bases, J lost 4 bases, and 15 bases lay in between. The gene calls are TRBV5-4 and TRBJ1-1, with a tentative D call TRBD1 (6 bases). This sequence originates from a human donor with alopecia areata. The material was CD4+ T cells sorted from blood, obtained at week 24, from a patient treated with tofacitinib. The CDR3 protein is CASSPDGGGTEAFF. The CDR3 DNA reads TGTGCCAGCAGTCCCGACGGAGGGGGCACTGAAGCTTTCTTT.